This record covers a single T cell receptor beta chain. The target antigen is unknown. TCRdb's table, derived via immunoSEQ multiplex PCR, lists solely in-frame clones and lacks some. The data show fewer than 150,000 clones, 85% to 90% seen once. Time point described: blood 2 weeks post-SBRT. Regarding treatment: 15 Gy SBRT to primary tumor, nephrectomy 4 weeks later. Radiation-treated patients gave blood at baseline, week 2 and week 4. This renal cell carcinoma was of the clear cell type. Germline V gene data show CDR1 as LGHNA and CDR2 as YNFKEQ. The CDR3 contains 15 residues. V lost 0 bases to trimming and J lost 4 bases, with 9 bases between them. This record comes from a study of radiation and T cells in renal cell carcinoma. The study, taken as a whole, reports: From baseline, blood top tumor clonotypes peaked at 2 weeks post-radiation.

The V call is TRBV4-2, the J call TRBJ2-2; TRBD1 might be the D (5 bases). This clonotype was obtained from a woman between 65 and 79 years old with renal cell carcinoma. The sequencing used blood, collected from a patient whose treatment included radiotherapy and nephrectomy. The CDR3 nucleotides read TGTGCCAGCAGCCAAGACAGGGATATCACCGGGGAGCTGTTTTTT. Translated: CASSQDRDITGELFF.